These T cell receptor beta chains were read from a single sample in a study of CD8 T cells in ankylosing spondylitis. In TCRdb, the 5' RACE reads were re-called with MiXCR into one record per CDR3 protein. The sample has around 770,000 distinct CDR3 sequences; around 20% are singletons. Sample: blood, either unsorted or a sorted T cell fraction (not recorded which). The receptors shown here come from a male donor with ankylosing spondylitis. Both conserved end residues are part of each CDR3. The order of the fields is clone size, V gene, D gene, J gene, CDR3 DNA, CDR3 protein. A D gene is named only where the DNA matches it firmly. Rows may omit the clone size; those that give it use once, few, many or a size class.

clone size: -
V gene: TRBV27
D gene: -
J gene: TRBJ2-5
CDR3 DNA: TGTGCCAGCAGTTTATGGGGAGGGCAGGGGAAAGAGACCCAGTACTTC
CDR3 protein: CASSLWGGQGKETQYF

clone size: -
V gene: TRBV29-1
D gene: -
J gene: TRBJ1-2
CDR3 DNA: TGCAGCGTTGAAAAAGGCAGGGCTAACTATGGCTACACCTTC
CDR3 protein: CSVEKGRANYGYTF

clone size: -
V gene: TRBV12-3/TRBV12-4
D gene: -
J gene: TRBJ2-2
CDR3 DNA: TGTGCCAGCAGGCGCTCCAGGGGTGAGGATACCGGGGAGCTGTTTTTT
CDR3 protein: CASRRSRGEDTGELFF

clone size: few
V gene: TRBV3-1
D gene: TRBD1
J gene: TRBJ2-7
CDR3 DNA: TGTGCCAGCAGCCAAGGGGGATGGGACAGGATCCACGAGCAGTACTTC
CDR3 protein: CASSQGGWDRIHEQYF

clone size: few
V gene: TRBV12-3/TRBV12-4
D gene: -
J gene: TRBJ2-1
CDR3 DNA: TGTGCCAGCATGAGGGCTGCCTACAATGAGCAGTTCTTC
CDR3 protein: CASMRAAYNEQFF

clone size: few
V gene: TRBV7-7
D gene: -
J gene: TRBJ2-1
CDR3 DNA: TGTGCCAGCAGCTTAAACCCAGGGAATAATGAGCAGTTCTTC
CDR3 protein: CASSLNPGNNEQFF

clone size: few
V gene: TRBV5-1
D gene: -
J gene: TRBJ2-1
CDR3 DNA: TGCGCCAGCAGCTTGGAAGGGGAGTACAATGAGCAGTTCTTC
CDR3 protein: CASSLEGEYNEQFF

clone size: few
V gene: TRBV5-6
D gene: -
J gene: TRBJ1-2
CDR3 DNA: TGTGCCAGCAGCTTCTCGGTTGACGGGTACTACTATGGCTACACCTTC
CDR3 protein: CASSFSVDGYYYGYTF

clone size: -
V gene: TRBV11-1
D gene: TRBD2
J gene: TRBJ2-2
CDR3 DNA: TGTGCCAGCAGCTTATCACTAGCGGGAGGGCCGGGCACCGGGGAGCTGTTTTTT
CDR3 protein: CASSLSLAGGPGTGELFF

clone size: -
V gene: TRBV5-1
D gene: -
J gene: TRBJ2-7
CDR3 DNA: TGCGCCAGCAGTAATTTGGCCTACGAGCAGTACTTC
CDR3 protein: CASSNLAYEQYF

clone size: -
V gene: TRBV29-1
D gene: -
J gene: TRBJ2-7
CDR3 DNA: TGCAGCGTGACGGGACGGAGCTCCTACGAGCAGTACTTC
CDR3 protein: CSVTGRSSYEQYF

clone size: -
V gene: TRBV29-1
D gene: -
J gene: TRBJ1-4
CDR3 DNA: TGCAGCGTTGAAGGGGGGGGCGTTGAAAAACTGTTTTTT
CDR3 protein: CSVEGGGVEKLFF

clone size: few
V gene: TRBV24-1
D gene: -
J gene: TRBJ2-3
CDR3 DNA: TGTGCCACCAGTGACCAAGACACAGATACGCAGTATTTT
CDR3 protein: CATSDQDTDTQYF

clone size: -
V gene: TRBV20-1
D gene: -
J gene: TRBJ1-5
CDR3 DNA: TGCAGTGCTAGCCCCGACAGGCGCAATCAGCCCCAGCATTTT
CDR3 protein: CSASPDRRNQPQHF

clone size: -
V gene: TRBV20-1
D gene: -
J gene: TRBJ1-1
CDR3 DNA: TGCAGTGCGAGACCCAAGAACACTGAAGCTTTCTTT
CDR3 protein: CSARPKNTEAFF

clone size: few
V gene: TRBV20-1
D gene: TRBD1
J gene: TRBJ2-2
CDR3 DNA: TGCAGTGCTTTCCTTCCCGGACAGGGGAACACCGGGGAGCTGTTTTTT
CDR3 protein: CSAFLPGQGNTGELFF

clone size: -
V gene: TRBV3-1
D gene: TRBD1
J gene: TRBJ1-6
CDR3 DNA: TGTGCCAGCAGCCAAGGGGACAGAAGCACCCTCCACTTT
CDR3 protein: CASSQGDRSTLHF

clone size: -
V gene: TRBV6-1
D gene: TRBD1
J gene: TRBJ1-1
CDR3 DNA: TGTGCCAGCACCGAGACAGGGGGTGGGACTGAAGCTTTCTTT
CDR3 protein: CASTETGGGTEAFF

clone size: -
V gene: TRBV12-3/TRBV12-4
D gene: -
J gene: TRBJ1-6
CDR3 DNA: TGTGCCAGCAGCTCTCGTTCACCCCTCCACTTT
CDR3 protein: CASSSRSPLHF

clone size: many
V gene: TRBV20-1
D gene: -
J gene: TRBJ2-1
CDR3 DNA: TGCAGTGCGTGGAGGAGCAACAATGAGCAGTTCTTC
CDR3 protein: CSAWRSNNEQFF

clone size: -
V gene: TRBV29-1
D gene: -
J gene: TRBJ2-3
CDR3 DNA: TGCAGCGTTGTTCGGGATCTTCGGCAGTATTTT
CDR3 protein: CSVVRDLRQYF

clone size: few
V gene: TRBV7-9
D gene: -
J gene: TRBJ2-7
CDR3 DNA: TGTGCCAGCAGCTTAGTTGCGCAGGGGGGTGCGGGAGGCGAGCAGTACTTC
CDR3 protein: CASSLVAQGGAGGEQYF

clone size: -
V gene: TRBV29-1
D gene: TRBD1
J gene: TRBJ2-1
CDR3 DNA: TGCAGCGTCCACAGGGGCCATGAGCAGTTCTTC
CDR3 protein: CSVHRGHEQFF

clone size: few
V gene: TRBV6-1
D gene: -
J gene: TRBJ1-1
CDR3 DNA: TGTGCCAGCAGTACCTGGGGCCAGAGAACTGAAGCTTTCTTT
CDR3 protein: CASSTWGQRTEAFF

clone size: -
V gene: TRBV5-1
D gene: -
J gene: TRBJ2-5
CDR3 DNA: TGCGCCAGCAGCTTAAGGCCAGAACAAGAGACCCAGTACTTC
CDR3 protein: CASSLRPEQETQYF

clone size: few
V gene: TRBV5-1
D gene: TRBD1
J gene: TRBJ2-5
CDR3 DNA: TGCGCCAGCAGCCTCGACAGGGGCCAGGGGACCCAGTACTTC
CDR3 protein: CASSLDRGQGTQYF

clone size: -
V gene: TRBV4-2
D gene: TRBD2
J gene: TRBJ2-5
CDR3 DNA: TGTGCCAGCAGCCAACCTCTGGCGGGAGGCGGGGAGACCCAGTACTTC
CDR3 protein: CASSQPLAGGGETQYF

clone size: many
V gene: TRBV15
D gene: TRBD2
J gene: TRBJ2-1
CDR3 DNA: TGTGCCACCAGCAGAGTTCGGGGGGGCTTCAATGAGCAGTTCTTC
CDR3 protein: CATSRVRGGFNEQFF

clone size: many
V gene: TRBV12-3/TRBV12-4
D gene: TRBD1
J gene: TRBJ1-4
CDR3 DNA: TGTGCCAGCAGTCGGTCGGGGACAGGGAGTGAAAAACTGTTTTTT
CDR3 protein: CASSRSGTGSEKLFF

clone size: -
V gene: TRBV10-3
D gene: TRBD2
J gene: TRBJ2-7
CDR3 DNA: TGTGCCATCAGTGAGTCGGGCGGGAGGCCCCCCTACGAGCAGTACTTC
CDR3 protein: CAISESGGRPPYEQYF

clone size: -
V gene: TRBV24-1
D gene: -
J gene: TRBJ2-7
CDR3 DNA: TGTGCCACCAGTGATTTGGTTGGAGGGGACAGTCGGGTCGAGCAGTACTTC
CDR3 protein: CATSDLVGGDSRVEQYF

clone size: -
V gene: TRBV4-1
D gene: TRBD2
J gene: TRBJ2-7
CDR3 DNA: TGCGCCAGCAGCCAAGAGTATCTAGCGGGATACGAGCAGTACTTC
CDR3 protein: CASSQEYLAGYEQYF

clone size: few
V gene: TRBV20-1
D gene: -
J gene: TRBJ2-7
CDR3 DNA: TGCAGTGCTAGGGAACTCCCGAACCCGTCCGAGCAGTACTTC
CDR3 protein: CSARELPNPSEQYF

clone size: few
V gene: TRBV29-1
D gene: TRBD2
J gene: TRBJ2-1
CDR3 DNA: TGCAGCGTTGAAGGACTAGCGGGGGCCAGTGAGCAGTTCTTC
CDR3 protein: CSVEGLAGASEQFF

clone size: -
V gene: TRBV20-1
D gene: -
J gene: TRBJ2-1
CDR3 DNA: TGCAGTGCCTCTCCAAGGGGCTCGATATACAATGAGCAGTTCTTC
CDR3 protein: CSASPRGSIYNEQFF

clone size: few
V gene: TRBV18
D gene: TRBD2
J gene: TRBJ2-5
CDR3 DNA: TGTGCCAGCTCACCACCGGGACTACAAGAGACCCAGTACTTC
CDR3 protein: CASSPPGLQETQYF

clone size: -
V gene: TRBV7-2
D gene: TRBD1
J gene: TRBJ1-6
CDR3 DNA: TGTGCCAGCAGTCCACTCGGGACAGGGACAAATTCACCCCTCCACTTT
CDR3 protein: CASSPLGTGTNSPLHF

clone size: -
V gene: TRBV29-1
D gene: TRBD1
J gene: TRBJ1-2
CDR3 DNA: TGCAGCGTTGAGGGACAGGGCCCTGGCTACACCTTC
CDR3 protein: CSVEGQGPGYTF

clone size: -
V gene: TRBV4-1
D gene: TRBD2
J gene: TRBJ2-1
CDR3 DNA: TGCGCCAGCAGCCAAGCTAGCGGGAGGGCGGGTGAGCAGTTCTTC
CDR3 protein: CASSQASGRAGEQFF

clone size: few
V gene: TRBV7-8
D gene: TRBD2
J gene: TRBJ2-7
CDR3 DNA: TGTGCCAGCAGCTCCTTTCCTAGCGGGAGAGACTACGAGCAGTACTTC
CDR3 protein: CASSSFPSGRDYEQYF

clone size: few
V gene: TRBV7-9
D gene: -
J gene: TRBJ2-3
CDR3 DNA: TGTGCCAGCAGCTATATCCCAGATACGCAGTATTTT
CDR3 protein: CASSYIPDTQYF

clone size: few
V gene: TRBV5-1
D gene: -
J gene: TRBJ2-5
CDR3 DNA: TGCGCCAGCTACCGGAGCGTAGGAGAGGGAGGACAAGAGACCCAGTACTTC
CDR3 protein: CASYRSVGEGGQETQYF

clone size: few
V gene: TRBV30
D gene: -
J gene: TRBJ1-2
CDR3 DNA: TGTGCCTGGAGTGTAGGCTTCGACTACACCTTC
CDR3 protein: CAWSVGFDYTF

clone size: many
V gene: TRBV7-2
D gene: -
J gene: TRBJ1-5
CDR3 DNA: TGTGCCAGCAGCTTGGGGCCATCTCAGCCCCAGCATTTT
CDR3 protein: CASSLGPSQPQHF

clone size: many
V gene: TRBV4-1
D gene: -
J gene: TRBJ2-7
CDR3 DNA: TGCGCCAGCAGCCAGGGTATAGCGGAGCTCTCCTACGAGCAGTACTTC
CDR3 protein: CASSQGIAELSYEQYF

clone size: few
V gene: TRBV9
D gene: -
J gene: TRBJ2-5
CDR3 DNA: TGTGCCAGCAGCGTAGACGGCCTCCAAGAGACCCAGTACTTC
CDR3 protein: CASSVDGLQETQYF

clone size: many
V gene: TRBV5-1
D gene: -
J gene: TRBJ1-1
CDR3 DNA: TGTGCCAGCAGTTTGACGGTGAACACTGAAGCTTTCTTT
CDR3 protein: CASSLTVNTEAFF

clone size: few
V gene: TRBV11-2
D gene: -
J gene: TRBJ1-2
CDR3 DNA: TGTGCCAGCAGCCATGGGCCCGAGGGATTAACTAGTGGCTACACCTTC
CDR3 protein: CASSHGPEGLTSGYTF

clone size: -
V gene: TRBV29-1
D gene: -
J gene: TRBJ1-1
CDR3 DNA: TGCAGCGTTGTAGGGGACTTGAACACTGAAGCTTTCTTT
CDR3 protein: CSVVGDLNTEAFF